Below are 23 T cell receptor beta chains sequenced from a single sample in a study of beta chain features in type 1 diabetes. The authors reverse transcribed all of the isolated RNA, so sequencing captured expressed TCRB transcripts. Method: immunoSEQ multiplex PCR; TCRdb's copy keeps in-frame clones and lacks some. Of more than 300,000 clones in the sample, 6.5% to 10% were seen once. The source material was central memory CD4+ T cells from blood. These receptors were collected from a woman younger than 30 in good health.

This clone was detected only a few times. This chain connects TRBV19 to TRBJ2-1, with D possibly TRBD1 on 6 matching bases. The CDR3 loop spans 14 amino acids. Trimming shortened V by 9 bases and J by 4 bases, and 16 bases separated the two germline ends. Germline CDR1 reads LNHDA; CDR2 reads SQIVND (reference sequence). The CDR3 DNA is TGTGCCAGGGGCCTTCGGCAGGGGTACAATGAGCAGTTCTTC. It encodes CARGLRQGYNEQFF. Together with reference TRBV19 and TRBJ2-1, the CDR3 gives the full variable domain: DGGITQSPKYLFRKEGQNVTLSCEQNLNHDAMYWYRQDPGQGLRLIYYSQIVNDFQKGDIAEGYSVSREKKESFPLTVTSAQKNPTAFYLCARGLRQGYNEQFFGPGTRLTVL.

CDR3 DNA: TGTGCCAGTAGTATGTTTTCGGTCTCTGGGGGTAACATTCAGTACTTC. The encoded protein is CASSMFSVSGGNIQYF. The chain has TRBV19 and TRBJ2-4, with D perhaps given as TRBD1 or TRBD2 (5 bases each). With 3 bases removed from V and 7 bases from J, the gap between germline ends came to 19 bases. The CDR3 is 16 residues long. Germline V gives CDR1 LNHDA, CDR2 SQIVND (reference sequence).

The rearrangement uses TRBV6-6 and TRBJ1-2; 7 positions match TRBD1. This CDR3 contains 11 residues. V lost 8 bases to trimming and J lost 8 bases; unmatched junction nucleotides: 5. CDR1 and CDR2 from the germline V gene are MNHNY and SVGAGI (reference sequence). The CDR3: CASGRQGGYTF. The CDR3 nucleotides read TGTGCCAGCGGACGACAGGGCGGCTACACCTTC.

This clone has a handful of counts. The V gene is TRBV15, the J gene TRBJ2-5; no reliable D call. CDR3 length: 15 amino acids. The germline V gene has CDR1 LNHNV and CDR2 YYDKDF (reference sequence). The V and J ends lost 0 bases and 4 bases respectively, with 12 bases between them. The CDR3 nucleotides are TGTGCCACCAGCAGAGAGATTTCGGGTAGAGAGACCCAGTACTTC. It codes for CATSREISGRETQYF. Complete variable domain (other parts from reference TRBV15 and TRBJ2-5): DAMVIQNPRYQVTQFGKPVTLSCSQTLNHNVMYWYQQKSSQAPKLLFHYYDKDFNNEADTPDNFQSRRPNTSFCFLDIRSPGLGDTAMYLCATSREISGRETQYFGPGTRLLVL.

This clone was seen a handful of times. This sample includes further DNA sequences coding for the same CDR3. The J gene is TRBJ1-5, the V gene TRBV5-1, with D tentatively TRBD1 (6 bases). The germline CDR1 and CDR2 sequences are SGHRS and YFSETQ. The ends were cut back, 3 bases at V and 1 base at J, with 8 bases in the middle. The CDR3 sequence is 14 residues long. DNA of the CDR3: TGCGCCAGCAGCTCAGGGGTCAGCAATCAGCCCCAGCATTTT. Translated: CASSSGVSNQPQHF.

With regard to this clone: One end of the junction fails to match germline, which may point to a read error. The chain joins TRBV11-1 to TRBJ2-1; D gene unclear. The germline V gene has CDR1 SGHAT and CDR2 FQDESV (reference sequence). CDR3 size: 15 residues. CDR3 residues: CATSPSGPSYNEQFF. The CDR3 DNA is TGTGCCACCAGCCCAAGTGGTCCCTCCTACAATGAGCAGTTCTTC. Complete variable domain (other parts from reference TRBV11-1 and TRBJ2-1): EAEVAQSPRYKITEKSQAVAFWCDPISGHATLYWYRQILGQGPELLVQFQDESVVDDSQLPKDRFSAERLKGVDSTLKIQPAELGDSAMYLCATSPSGPSYNEQFFGPGTRLTVL.

CDR3 DNA: TGTGCCAGCAGCGACAGGGGATATGAGCAGTTCTTC. It yields the protein CASSDRGYEQFF. The chain employs TRBV6-6 and TRBJ2-1, with 8 bases fitting TRBD1. The CDR3 spans 12 residues. Germline V gene data show CDR1 as MNHNY and CDR2 as SVGAGI (reference sequence). Trimming took 6 bases from V and 8 from J; bases not matched to a gene: 3.

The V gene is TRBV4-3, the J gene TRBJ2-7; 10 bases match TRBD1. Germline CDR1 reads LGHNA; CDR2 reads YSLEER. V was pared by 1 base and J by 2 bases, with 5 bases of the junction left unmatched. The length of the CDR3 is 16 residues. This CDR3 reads CASSQVGTGVTYEQYF. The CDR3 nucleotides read TGCGCCAGCAGCCAAGTTGGGACAGGGGTAACCTACGAGCAGTACTTC.

CDR3 nucleotides: TGCGCCAGCAGCTTCCAAGGACTAGCGGGAGGGGGTAATGAGCAGTTCTTC. It specifies CASSFQGLAGGGNEQFF. The chain couples TRBV5-1 to TRBJ2-1; 15 positions match TRBD2. The ends lost 2 bases at V and 7 bases at J; junction bases unmatched: 7. The germline gives CDR1 SGHRS, CDR2 YFSETQ. The CDR3 is 17 residues long.

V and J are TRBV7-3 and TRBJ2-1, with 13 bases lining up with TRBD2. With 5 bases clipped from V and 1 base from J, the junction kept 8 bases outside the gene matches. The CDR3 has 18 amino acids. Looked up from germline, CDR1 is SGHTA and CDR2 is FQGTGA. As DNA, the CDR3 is TGTGCCAGCAGCAGCGGACTAGCGGGAGTCAGTTCCTACAATGAGCAGTTCTTC. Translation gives CASSSGLAGVSSYNEQFF.

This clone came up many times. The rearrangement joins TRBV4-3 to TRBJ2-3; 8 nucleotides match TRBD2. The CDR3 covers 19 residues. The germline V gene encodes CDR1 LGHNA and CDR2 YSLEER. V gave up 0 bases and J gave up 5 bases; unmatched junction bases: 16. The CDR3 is CASSQDPKGVAGGGDTQYF. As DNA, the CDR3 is TGCGCCAGCAGCCAAGATCCTAAGGGAGTGGCGGGAGGTGGAGATACGCAGTATTTT.

The CDR3 here is CASSKGQSYEQYF. CDR3 DNA: TGTGCCAGCAGCAAGGGACAGTCATACGAGCAGTACTTC. The chain links TRBV7-3 to TRBJ2-7, with TRBD1 identical over 7 bases. Germline V gene lookup returns CDR1 SGHTA and CDR2 FQGTGA. Trimming took 5 bases from V and 4 from J; bases not matched to a gene: 5. The CDR3 extends over 13 amino acids.

Here the CDR3 reads CASSAPSGFPYNEQFF. Here the CDR3 DNA reads TGTGCCAGCAGTGCCCCGTCTGGCTTTCCCTACAATGAGCAGTTCTTC. This chain links TRBV28 with TRBJ2-1; D is unclear. Between the trimmed V and J ends, which lost 5 bases and 2 bases, there was a span of 16 bases. This CDR3 is built from 16 residues. Germline-derived CDR1 and CDR2 are MDHEN and SYDVKM.

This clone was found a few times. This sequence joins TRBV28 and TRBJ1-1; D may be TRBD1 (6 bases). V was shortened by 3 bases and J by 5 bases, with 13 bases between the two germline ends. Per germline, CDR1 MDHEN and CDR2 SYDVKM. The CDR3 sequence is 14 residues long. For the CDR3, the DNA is TGTGCCAGCAGTTTGTCAGGGGCAGGAACTGAAGCTTTCTTT. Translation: CASSLSGAGTEAFF.

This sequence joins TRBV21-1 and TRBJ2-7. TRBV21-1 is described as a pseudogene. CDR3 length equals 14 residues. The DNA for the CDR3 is TGTGCCAGCAGCAAGGTTGGGGAAACCTACGAGCAGTACTTC. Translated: CASSKVGETYEQYF.

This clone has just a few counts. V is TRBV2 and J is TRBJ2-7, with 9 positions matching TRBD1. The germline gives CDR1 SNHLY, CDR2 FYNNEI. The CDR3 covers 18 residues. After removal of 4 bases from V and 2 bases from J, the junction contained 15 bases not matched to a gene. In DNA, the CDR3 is TGTGCCAGCAGTGTCGGCAATCCAGGACAGGGGATCCCCTACGAGCAGTACTTC. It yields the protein CASSVGNPGQGIPYEQYF.

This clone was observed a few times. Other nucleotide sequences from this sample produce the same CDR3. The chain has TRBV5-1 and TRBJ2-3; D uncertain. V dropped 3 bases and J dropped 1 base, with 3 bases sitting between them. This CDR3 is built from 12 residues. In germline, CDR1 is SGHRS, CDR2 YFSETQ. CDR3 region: CASSSGTDTQYF. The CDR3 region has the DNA TGCGCCAGCAGCTCTGGCACAGATACGCAGTATTTT. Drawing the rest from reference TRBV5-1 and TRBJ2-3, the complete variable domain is KAGVTQTPRYLIKTRGQQVTLSCSPISGHRSVSWYQQTPGQGLQFLFEYFSETQRNKGNFPGRFSGRQFSNSRSEMNVSTLELGDSALYLCASSSGTDTQYFGPGTRLTVL.

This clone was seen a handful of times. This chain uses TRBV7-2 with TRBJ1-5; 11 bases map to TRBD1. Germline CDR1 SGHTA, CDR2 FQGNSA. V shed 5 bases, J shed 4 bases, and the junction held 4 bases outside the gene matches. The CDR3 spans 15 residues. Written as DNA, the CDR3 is TGTGCCAGCAGCGGGACAGGGGGAGCGAATCAGCCCCAGCATTTT. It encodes CASSGTGGANQPQHF.

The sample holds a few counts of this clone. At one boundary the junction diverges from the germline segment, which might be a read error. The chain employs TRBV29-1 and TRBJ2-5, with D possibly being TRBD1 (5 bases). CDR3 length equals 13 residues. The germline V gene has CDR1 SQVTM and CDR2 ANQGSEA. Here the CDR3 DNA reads TGCAGCGCTGAAGTGGGGCTCTCTGAGCCCCAGTACTTC. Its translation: CSAEVGLSEPQYF. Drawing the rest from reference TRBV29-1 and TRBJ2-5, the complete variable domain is SAVISQKPSRDICQRGTSLTIQCQVDSQVTMMFWYRQQPGQSLTLIATANQGSEATYESGFVIDKFPISRPNLTFSTLTVSNMSPEDSSIYLCSAEVGLSEPQYFGPGTRLLVL.

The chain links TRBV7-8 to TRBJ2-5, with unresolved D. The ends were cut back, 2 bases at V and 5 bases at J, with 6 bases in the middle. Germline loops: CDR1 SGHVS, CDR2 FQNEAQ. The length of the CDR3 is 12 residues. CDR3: CASSLPGETQYF. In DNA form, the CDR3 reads TGTGCCAGCAGCTTACCCGGGGAGACCCAGTACTTC. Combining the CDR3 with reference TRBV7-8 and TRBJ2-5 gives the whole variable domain GAGVSQSPRYKVAKRGQDVALRCDPISGHVSLFWYQQALGQGPEFLTYFQNEAQLDKSGLPSDRFFAERPEGSVSTLKIQRTQQEDSAVYLCASSLPGETQYFGPGTRLLVL.

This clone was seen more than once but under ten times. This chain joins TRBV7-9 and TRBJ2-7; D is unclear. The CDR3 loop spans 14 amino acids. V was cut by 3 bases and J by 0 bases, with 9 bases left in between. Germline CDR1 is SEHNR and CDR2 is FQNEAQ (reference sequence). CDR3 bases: TGTGCCAGCAGCTTTGGTGGCTCCTCCTACGAGCAGTACTTC. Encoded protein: CASSFGGSSYEQYF.

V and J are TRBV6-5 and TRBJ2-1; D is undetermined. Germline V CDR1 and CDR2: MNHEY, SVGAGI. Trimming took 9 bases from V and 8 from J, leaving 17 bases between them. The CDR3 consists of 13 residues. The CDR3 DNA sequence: TGTGCCAGTTGGCGGACCAGGTCCCATGAGCAGTTCTTC. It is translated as CASWRTRSHEQFF.

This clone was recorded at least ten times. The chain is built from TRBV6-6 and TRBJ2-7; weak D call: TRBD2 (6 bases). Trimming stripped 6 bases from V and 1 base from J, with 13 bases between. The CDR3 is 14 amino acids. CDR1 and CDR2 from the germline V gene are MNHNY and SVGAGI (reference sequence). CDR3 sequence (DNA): TGTGCCAGCAGATGGGACGGGACTTCCTACGAGCAGTACTTC. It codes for CASRWDGTSYEQYF.